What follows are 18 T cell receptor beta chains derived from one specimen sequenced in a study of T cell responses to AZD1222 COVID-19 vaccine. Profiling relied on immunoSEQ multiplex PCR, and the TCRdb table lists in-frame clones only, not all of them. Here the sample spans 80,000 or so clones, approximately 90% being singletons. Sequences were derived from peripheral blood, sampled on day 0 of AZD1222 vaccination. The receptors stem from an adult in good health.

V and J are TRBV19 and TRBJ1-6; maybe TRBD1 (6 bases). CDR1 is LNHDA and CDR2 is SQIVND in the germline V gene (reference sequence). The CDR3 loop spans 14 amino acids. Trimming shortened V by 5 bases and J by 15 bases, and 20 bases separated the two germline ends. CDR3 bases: TGTGCCAGTAGTCTAACAGGGCTGACCTCCTACCTCCACTTT. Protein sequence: CASSLTGLTSYLHF.

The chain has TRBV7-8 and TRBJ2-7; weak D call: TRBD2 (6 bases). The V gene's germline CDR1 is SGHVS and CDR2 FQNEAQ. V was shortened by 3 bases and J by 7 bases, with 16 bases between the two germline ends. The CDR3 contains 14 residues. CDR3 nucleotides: TGTGCCAGCAGCTTTACCCTTATGAGCGGGGAGCAGTACTTC. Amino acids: CASSFTLMSGEQYF.

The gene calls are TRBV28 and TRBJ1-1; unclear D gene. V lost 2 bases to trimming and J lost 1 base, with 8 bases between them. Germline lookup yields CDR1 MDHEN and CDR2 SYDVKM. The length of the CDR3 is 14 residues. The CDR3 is CASSLKLGNTEAFF. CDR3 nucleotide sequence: TGTGCCAGCAGTTTAAAGCTGGGGAACACTGAAGCTTTCTTT.

The CDR3 DNA reads as TGTGCCACTGGGACCGCCCAAGAGACCCAGTACTTC. Amino acids: CATGTAQETQYF. The chain is built from TRBV15 and TRBJ2-5; possibly TRBD1 or TRBD2 for D (5 bases each). V was pared by 9 bases and J by 1 base, with 9 bases between. CDR1 and CDR2 from the germline V gene are LNHNV and YYDKDF (reference sequence). The CDR3 has 12 residues. Looking up the rest from reference TRBV15 and TRBJ2-5 gives the full variable domain: DAMVIQNPRYQVTQFGKPVTLSCSQTLNHNVMYWYQQKSSQAPKLLFHYYDKDFNNEADTPDNFQSRRPNTSFCFLDIRSPGLGDTAMYLCATGTAQETQYFGPGTRLLVL.

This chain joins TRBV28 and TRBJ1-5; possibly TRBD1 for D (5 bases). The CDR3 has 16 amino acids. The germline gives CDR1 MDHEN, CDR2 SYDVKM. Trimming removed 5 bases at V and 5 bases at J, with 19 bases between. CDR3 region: CASSLLGRGKDQPQHF. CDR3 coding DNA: TGTGCCAGCAGTCTTTTGGGTCGGGGGAAGGATCAGCCCCAGCATTTT.

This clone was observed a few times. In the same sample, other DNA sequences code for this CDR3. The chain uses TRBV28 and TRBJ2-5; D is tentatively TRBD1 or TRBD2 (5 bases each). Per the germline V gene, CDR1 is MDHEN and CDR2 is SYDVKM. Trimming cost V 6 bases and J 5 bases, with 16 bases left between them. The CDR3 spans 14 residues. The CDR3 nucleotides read TGTGCCAGCAGCCCACCCCGGGGCTGGGAGACCCAGTACTTC. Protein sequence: CASSPPRGWETQYF.

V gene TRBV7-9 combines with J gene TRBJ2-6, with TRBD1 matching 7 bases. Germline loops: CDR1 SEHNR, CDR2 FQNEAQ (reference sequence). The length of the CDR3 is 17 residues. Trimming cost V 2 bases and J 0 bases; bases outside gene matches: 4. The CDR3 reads CASSLRGQSSGANVLTF. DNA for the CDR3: TGTGCCAGCAGCTTACGGGGACAGTCCTCTGGGGCCAACGTCCTGACTTTC. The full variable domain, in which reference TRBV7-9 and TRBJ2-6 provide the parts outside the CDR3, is DTGVSQNPRHKITKRGQNVTFRCDPISEHNRLYWYRQTLGQGPEFLTYFQNEAQLEKSRLLSDRFSAERPKGSFSTLEIQRTEQGDSAMYLCASSLRGQSSGANVLTFGAGSRLTVL.

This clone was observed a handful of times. Here the CDR3 DNA reads TGTGCCTGGAGTGTAGGGTGGGGTAATTCACCCCTCCACTTT. The encoded protein is CAWSVGWGNSPLHF. The chain has TRBV30 and TRBJ1-6; D is ambiguous. In germline, CDR1 is GTSNPN, CDR2 SVGIG (reference sequence). The ends were cut back, 0 bases at V and 6 bases at J, with 9 bases in the middle. The CDR3 contains 14 residues. Supplemented by reference TRBV30 and TRBJ1-6, the full variable domain reads SQTIHQWPATLVQPVGSPLSLECTVEGTSNPNLYWYRQAAGRGLQLLFYSVGIGQISSEVPQNLSASRPQDRQFILSSKKLLLSDSGFYLCAWSVGWGNSPLHFGNGTRLTVT.

DNA for the CDR3: TGTGCCAGCAGCAGTACAGGGGCCTCCTACAATGAGCAGTTCTTC. This gives the protein CASSSTGASYNEQFF. This rearrangement joins TRBV3-1 (or the pseudogene TRBV3-2) to TRBJ2-1; 7 bases align to TRBD1. The CDR3 contains 15 residues. Losses at the gene ends were 5 bases for V and 0 bases for J; bases not matched to a gene: 4. The V gene's germline CDR1 is LGHDT and CDR2 YNNKEL (reference sequence).

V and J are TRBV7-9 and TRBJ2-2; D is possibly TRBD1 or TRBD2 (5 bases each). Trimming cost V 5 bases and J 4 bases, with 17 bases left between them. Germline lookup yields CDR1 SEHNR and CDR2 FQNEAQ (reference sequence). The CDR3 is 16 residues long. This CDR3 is CASSIGHGVGTGELFF. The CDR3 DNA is TGTGCCAGCAGCATCGGACACGGGGTTGGCACCGGGGAGCTGTTTTTT.

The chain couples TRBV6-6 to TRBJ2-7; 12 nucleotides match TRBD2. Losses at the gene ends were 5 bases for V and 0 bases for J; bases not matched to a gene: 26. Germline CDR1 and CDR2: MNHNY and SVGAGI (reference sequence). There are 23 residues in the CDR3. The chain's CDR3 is CASSQPLKERLAGGSPLSYEQYF. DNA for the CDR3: TGTGCCAGCAGTCAACCACTAAAGGAGCGGCTAGCGGGGGGGTCCCCCCTCTCCTACGAGCAGTACTTC.

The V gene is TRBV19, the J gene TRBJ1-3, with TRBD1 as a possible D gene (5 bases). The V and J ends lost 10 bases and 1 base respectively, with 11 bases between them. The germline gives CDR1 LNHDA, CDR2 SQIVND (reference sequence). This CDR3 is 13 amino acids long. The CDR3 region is CATSRGSGNTIYF. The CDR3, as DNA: TGTGCCACCTCCCGGGGGTCTGGAAACACCATATATTTT.

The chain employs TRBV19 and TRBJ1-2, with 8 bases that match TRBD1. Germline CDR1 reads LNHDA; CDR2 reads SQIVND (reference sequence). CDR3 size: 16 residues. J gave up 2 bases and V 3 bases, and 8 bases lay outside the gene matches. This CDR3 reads CASSMEVWTGNYGYTF. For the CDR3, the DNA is TGTGCCAGTAGTATGGAGGTGTGGACAGGGAACTATGGCTACACCTTC.

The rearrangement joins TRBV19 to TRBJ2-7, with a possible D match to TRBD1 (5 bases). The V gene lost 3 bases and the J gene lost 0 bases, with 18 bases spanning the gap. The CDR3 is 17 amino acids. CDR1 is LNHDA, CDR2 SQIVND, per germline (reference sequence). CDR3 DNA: TGTGCCAGTAGTATGACCGGATACAGGAAACCCTCCTACGAGCAGTACTTC. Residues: CASSMTGYRKPSYEQYF.

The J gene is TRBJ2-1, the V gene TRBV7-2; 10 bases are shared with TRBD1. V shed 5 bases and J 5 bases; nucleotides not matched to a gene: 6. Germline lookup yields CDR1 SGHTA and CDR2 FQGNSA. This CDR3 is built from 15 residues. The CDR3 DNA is TGTGCCAGCAGCCCCGGGACAGGGGCTAACAATGAGCAGTTCTTC. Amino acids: CASSPGTGANNEQFF.

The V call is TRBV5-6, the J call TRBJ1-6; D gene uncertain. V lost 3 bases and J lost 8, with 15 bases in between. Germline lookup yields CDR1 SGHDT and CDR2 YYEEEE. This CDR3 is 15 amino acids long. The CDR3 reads CASSSAELLDSPLHF. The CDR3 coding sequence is TGTGCCAGCAGCTCCGCGGAACTACTTGATTCACCCCTCCACTTT.

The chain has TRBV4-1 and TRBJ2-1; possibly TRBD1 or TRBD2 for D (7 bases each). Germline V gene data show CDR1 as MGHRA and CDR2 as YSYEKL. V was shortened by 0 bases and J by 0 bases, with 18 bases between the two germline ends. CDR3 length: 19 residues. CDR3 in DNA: TGCGCCAGCAGCCAAGATTCAGGGGGGGGTTTGAGCTCCTACAATGAGCAGTTCTTC. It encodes CASSQDSGGGLSSYNEQFF.

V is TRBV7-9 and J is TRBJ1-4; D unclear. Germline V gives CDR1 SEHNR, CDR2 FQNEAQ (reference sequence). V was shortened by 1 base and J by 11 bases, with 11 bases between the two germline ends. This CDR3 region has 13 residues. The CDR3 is CASSLVPREKLFF. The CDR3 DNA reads TGTGCCAGCAGCTTAGTTCCGAGGGAGAAACTGTTTTTT. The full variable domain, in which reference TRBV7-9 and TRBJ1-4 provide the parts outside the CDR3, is DTGVSQNPRHKITKRGQNVTFRCDPISEHNRLYWYRQTLGQGPEFLTYFQNEAQLEKSRLLSDRFSAERPKGSFSTLEIQRTEQGDSAMYLCASSLVPREKLFFGSGTQLSVL.